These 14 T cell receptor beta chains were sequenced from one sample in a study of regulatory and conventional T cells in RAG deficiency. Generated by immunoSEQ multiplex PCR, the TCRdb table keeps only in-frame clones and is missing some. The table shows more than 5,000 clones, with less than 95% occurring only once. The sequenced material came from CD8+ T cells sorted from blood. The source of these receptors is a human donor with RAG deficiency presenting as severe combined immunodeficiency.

CDR3 residues: CASSSALDQETQYF. CDR3 DNA sequence: TGTGCCAGTAGTTCTGCTTTGGACCAAGAGACCCAGTACTTC. V gene TRBV19 combines with J gene TRBJ2-5; D call uncertain. V was shortened by 5 bases and J by 0 bases, with 10 bases between the two germline ends. In germline, CDR1 is LNHDA, CDR2 SQIVND (reference sequence). The CDR3 extends over 14 amino acids.

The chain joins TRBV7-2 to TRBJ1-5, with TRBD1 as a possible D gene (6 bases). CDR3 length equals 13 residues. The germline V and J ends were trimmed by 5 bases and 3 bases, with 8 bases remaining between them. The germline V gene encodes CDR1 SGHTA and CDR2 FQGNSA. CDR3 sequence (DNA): TGTGCCAGCAGCCAGGGGTTCAATCAGCCCCAGCATTTT. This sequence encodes CASSQGFNQPQHF.

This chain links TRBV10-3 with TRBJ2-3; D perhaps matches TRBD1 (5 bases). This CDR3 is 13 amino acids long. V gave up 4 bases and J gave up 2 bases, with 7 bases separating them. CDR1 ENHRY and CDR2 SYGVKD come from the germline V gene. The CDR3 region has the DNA TGTGCCATCAGTGGGACAAACACAGATACGCAGTATTTT. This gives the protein CAISGTNTDTQYF.

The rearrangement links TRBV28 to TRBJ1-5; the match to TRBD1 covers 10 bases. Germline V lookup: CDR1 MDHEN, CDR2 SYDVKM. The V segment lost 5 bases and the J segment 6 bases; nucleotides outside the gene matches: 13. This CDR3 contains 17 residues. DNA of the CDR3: TGTGCCAGCAGTACATTGAGACAGGGGGCTTTTGCTCAGCCCCAGCATTTT. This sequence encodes CASSTLRQGAFAQPQHF.

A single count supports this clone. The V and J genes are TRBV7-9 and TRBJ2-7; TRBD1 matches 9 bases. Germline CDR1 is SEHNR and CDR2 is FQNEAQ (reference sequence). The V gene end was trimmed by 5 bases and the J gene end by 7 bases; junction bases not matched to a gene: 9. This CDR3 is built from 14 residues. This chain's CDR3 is CASSPRDRVLEQYF. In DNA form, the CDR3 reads TGTGCCAGCAGCCCCCGGGACAGGGTTTTGGAGCAGTACTTC. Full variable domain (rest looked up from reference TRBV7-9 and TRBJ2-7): DTGVSQNPRHKITKRGQNVTFRCDPISEHNRLYWYRQTLGQGPEFLTYFQNEAQLEKSRLLSDRFSAERPKGSFSTLEIQRTEQGDSAMYLCASSPRDRVLEQYFGPGTRLTVT.

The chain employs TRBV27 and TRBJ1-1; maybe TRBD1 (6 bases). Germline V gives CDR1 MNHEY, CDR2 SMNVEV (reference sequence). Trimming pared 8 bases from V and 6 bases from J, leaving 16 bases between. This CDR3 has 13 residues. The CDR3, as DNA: TGTGCCAGCTCCGAGATCGGGGGCGCTGAAGCTTTCTTT. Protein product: CASSEIGGAEAFF.

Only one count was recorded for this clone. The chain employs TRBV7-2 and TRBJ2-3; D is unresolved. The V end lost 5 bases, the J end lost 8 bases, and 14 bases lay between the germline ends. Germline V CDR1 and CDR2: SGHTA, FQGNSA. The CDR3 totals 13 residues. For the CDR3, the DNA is TGTGCCAGCAGCGGCCCAGGTTCGGTTACGCAGTATTTT. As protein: CASSGPGSVTQYF.

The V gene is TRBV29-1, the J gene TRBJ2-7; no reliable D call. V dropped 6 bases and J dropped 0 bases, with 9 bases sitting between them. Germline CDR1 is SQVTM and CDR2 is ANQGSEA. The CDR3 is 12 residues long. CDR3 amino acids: CSVTEFSYEQYF. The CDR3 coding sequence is TGCAGCGTCACCGAGTTCTCCTACGAGCAGTACTTC.

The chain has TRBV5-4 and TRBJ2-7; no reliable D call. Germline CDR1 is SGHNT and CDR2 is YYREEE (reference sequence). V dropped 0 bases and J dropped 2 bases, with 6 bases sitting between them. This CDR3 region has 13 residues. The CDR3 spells CASSLGRAYEQYF. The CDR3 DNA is TGTGCCAGCAGCTTGGGTAGGGCCTACGAGCAGTACTTC.

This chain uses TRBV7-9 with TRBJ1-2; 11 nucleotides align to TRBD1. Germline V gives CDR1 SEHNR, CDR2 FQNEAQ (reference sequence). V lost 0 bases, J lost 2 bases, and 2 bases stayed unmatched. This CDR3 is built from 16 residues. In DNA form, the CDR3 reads TGTGCCAGCAGCTTAGCTGGACAGGGGGCGAACTATGGCTACACCTTC. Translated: CASSLAGQGANYGYTF.

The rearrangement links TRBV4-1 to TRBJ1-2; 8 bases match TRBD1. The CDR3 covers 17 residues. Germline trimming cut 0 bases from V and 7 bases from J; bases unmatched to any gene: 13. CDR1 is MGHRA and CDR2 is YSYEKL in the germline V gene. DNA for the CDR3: TGCGCCAGCAGCCAAGATCGGACAGGGATTAACTATGGTGGCTACACCTTC. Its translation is CASSQDRTGINYGGYTF.

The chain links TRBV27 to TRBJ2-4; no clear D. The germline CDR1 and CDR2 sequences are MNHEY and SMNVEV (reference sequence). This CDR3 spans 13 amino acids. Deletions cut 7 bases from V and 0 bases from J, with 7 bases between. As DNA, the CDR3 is TGTGCCAGCACCCACTTAGCCAAAAACATTCAGTACTTC. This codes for CASTHLAKNIQYF.

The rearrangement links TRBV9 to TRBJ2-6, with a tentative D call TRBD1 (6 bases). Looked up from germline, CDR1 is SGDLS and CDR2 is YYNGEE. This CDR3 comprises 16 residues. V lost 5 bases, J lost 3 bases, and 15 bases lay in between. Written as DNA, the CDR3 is TGTGCCAGCAGGTGGGACATCCGTGGTGGGGCCAACGTCCTGACTTTC. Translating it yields CASRWDIRGGANVLTF.

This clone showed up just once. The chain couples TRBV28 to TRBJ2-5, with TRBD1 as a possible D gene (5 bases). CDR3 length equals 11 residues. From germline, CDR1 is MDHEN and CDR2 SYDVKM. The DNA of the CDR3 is TGTGCTTCAGACAGCCAAGAGACCCAGTACTTC. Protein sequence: CASDSQETQYF.